The sequence of this T cell receptor (beta chain) was determined in a study of T cell responses to AZD1222 COVID-19 vaccine. Turning to this clone: Its antigen is not known.

Points from the study as a whole: Dominant CD4 TCR responses targeted spike regions 160-218 and 743-854. Nearly half of spike-specific TCRs reportedly target variant regions that are unmutated in the B.1.351 and B.1.1.7 variants. White British ancestry dominated among donors, who included more females, and clonal diversity was possibly underestimated.

TCRdb's copy holds only in-frame clones and misses some; the assay was immunoSEQ multiplex PCR. The sample lists approximately 92,000 clones; about nine tenths were seen once. The CDR3 consists of 12 residues. Between the trimmed V and J ends, which lost 2 bases and 6 bases, there was a span of 5 bases. The germline gives CDR1 KGHDR, CDR2 SFDVKD. The source material was peripheral blood, sampled on day 0 of AZD1222 vaccination. The sequence was obtained from an adult in good health. The chain uses TRBV24-1 and TRBJ2-3, with D tentatively TRBD1 (5 bases). CDR3 amino acids: CATSDYRDTQYF. DNA of the CDR3: TGTGCCACCAGTGATTACAGGGATACGCAGTATTTT.